The 17 T cell receptor beta chains in this list originate from one sample, sequenced in a study of blood T cell repertoires in COVID-19. Generated by immunoSEQ multiplex PCR, the TCRdb table keeps only in-frame clones and is missing some. Seen here are roughly 150,000 clones, approximately 90% observed once, and the top ten hold around 5.1%. Sequenced sample: peripheral blood. These receptors came from a young man with COVID-19, enrolled during active disease.

The rearrangement links TRBV28 to TRBJ1-2; 7 positions match TRBD1. The CDR3 consists of 17 residues. Trimming took 3 bases from V and 8 from J; bases not matched to a gene: 18. Germline CDR1 reads MDHEN; CDR2 reads SYDVKM. CDR3 DNA: TGTGCCAGCAGTTTGGGACCGGCTTTCAACAGGGGTCCGGGCTACACCTTC. It encodes CASSLGPAFNRGPGYTF.

The chain employs TRBV7-2 and TRBJ2-2; 7 bases line up with TRBD2. Germline assignment: CDR1 SGHTA and CDR2 FQGNSA. After removal of 1 base from V and 3 bases from J, the junction contained 5 bases not matched to a gene. There are 16 residues in the CDR3. The CDR3 sequence: CASSLGASGHTGELFF. The CDR3 DNA reads TGTGCCAGCAGCTTAGGGGCTAGCGGACACACCGGGGAGCTGTTTTTT.

The chain joins TRBV30 to TRBJ2-7; perhaps TRBD1 as D (6 bases). CDR3 size: 13 residues. Trimming shortened V by 5 bases and J by 2 bases, and 13 bases separated the two germline ends. CDR1 and CDR2 (germline): GTSNPN, SVGIG (reference sequence). CDR3 sequence: CAWGTGTTYEQYF. The CDR3 DNA reads TGTGCCTGGGGTACCGGGACAACCTACGAGCAGTACTTC.

This clone was observed once. The chain recombines TRBV6-2 or TRBV6-3 with TRBJ1-1, with D possibly TRBD1 on 6 matching bases. The CDR3 contains 17 residues. Germline V gene data show CDR1 as MNHEY and CDR2 as SVGEGT. Trimming took 2 bases from V and 5 from J, leaving 21 bases between them. The DNA for the CDR3 is TGTGCCAGCAGTTACACCCAACTCTACAGGGCTAGGACTGAAGCTTTCTTT. This translates into CASSYTQLYRARTEAFF.

This clone was seen just once. V usage is TRBV7-9 and J usage is TRBJ2-7; 12 nucleotides align to TRBD1. The J segment lost 3 bases and the V segment lost 6 bases, leaving 12 bases of the junction unmatched. The CDR3 is 17 residues long. The germline gives CDR1 SEHNR, CDR2 FQNEAQ (reference sequence). CDR3 sequence reads: CASRPPGQGARDYEQYF. The CDR3 DNA sequence: TGTGCCAGCAGACCGCCGGGACAGGGGGCGCGTGACTACGAGCAGTACTTC.

This chain joins TRBV28 and TRBJ1-5; 7 positions agree with TRBD1. With 5 bases clipped from V and 3 bases from J, the junction kept 10 bases outside the gene matches. CDR1 is MDHEN, CDR2 SYDVKM, per germline. The CDR3 has 16 amino acids. Here the CDR3 reads CASSPSRQGANQPQHF. Written as DNA, the CDR3 is TGTGCCAGCAGTCCCTCCCGACAGGGCGCCAATCAGCCCCAGCATTTT.

This clone came up a few times. This CDR3 is CASSLKSWTSIHYSNQPQHF. The CDR3 DNA follows: TGTGCCAGCAGCTTAAAGTCGTGGACATCGATCCACTATAGCAATCAGCCCCAGCATTTT. This sequence joins TRBV7-8 and TRBJ1-5; TRBD1 is a possible D gene (5 bases). This CDR3 contains 20 residues. V lost 2 bases and J lost 0, with 23 bases in between. CDR1 is SGHVS, CDR2 FQNEAQ, per germline. Combining the CDR3 with reference TRBV7-8 and TRBJ1-5 gives the whole variable domain GAGVSQSPRYKVAKRGQDVALRCDPISGHVSLFWYQQALGQGPEFLTYFQNEAQLDKSGLPSDRFFAERPEGSVSTLKIQRTQQEDSAVYLCASSLKSWTSIHYSNQPQHFGDGTRLSIL.

The chain uses TRBV5-6 and TRBJ2-3; TRBD2 aligns across 9 bases. CDR3 size: 16 residues. CDR1 SGHDT and CDR2 YYEEEE come from the germline V gene. The ends lost 6 bases at V and 2 bases at J; junction bases unmatched: 10. This chain's CDR3 is CASKYATSGITDTQYF. The DNA for the CDR3 is TGTGCCAGCAAATACGCGACTAGCGGAATCACAGATACGCAGTATTTT.

The V call is TRBV19, the J call TRBJ2-6, with D perhaps TRBD1 (5 bases). CDR1 is LNHDA and CDR2 is SQIVND in the germline V gene (reference sequence). The CDR3 is made up of 17 amino acids. V dropped 9 bases and J dropped 0 bases, with 18 bases sitting between them. CDR3 sequence reads: CASHLQGMDSGANVLTF. The CDR3 nucleotides read TGTGCCAGCCACCTCCAGGGAATGGACTCTGGGGCCAACGTCCTGACTTTC.

The J gene is TRBJ2-7, the V gene TRBV6-5; TRBD1 might be the D (6 bases). V was cut by 10 bases and J by 6 bases, with 19 bases left in between. Germline-derived CDR1 and CDR2 are MNHEY and SVGAGI. There are 13 residues in the CDR3. The CDR3 region has the DNA TGTGCCACATCCAACAGGGCGACGGGCGAGCAGTACTTC. Residues: CATSNRATGEQYF.

The chain uses TRBV11-2 and TRBJ2-3; 8 positions agree with TRBD2. Trimming removed 3 bases from V and 6 bases from J; junction bases left unmatched: 14. Germline lookup yields CDR1 SGHAT and CDR2 FQNNGV. There are 17 residues in the CDR3. CDR3 DNA: TGTGCCAGCAGCTTGGGTCGTACTAGCGGTCTTTCGGATACGCAGTATTTT. Translating it yields CASSLGRTSGLSDTQYF.

This chain links TRBV7-9 with TRBJ2-3; 8 bases agree with TRBD2. This CDR3 has 13 residues. Germline V gene sequence: CDR1 SEHNR, CDR2 FQNEAQ (reference sequence). V lost 11 bases and J lost 0; bases outside the gene matches: 4. CDR3 sequence: CAEAGVSTDTQYF. The CDR3 DNA is TGTGCCGAAGCGGGAGTTAGCACAGATACGCAGTATTTT.

The J gene is TRBJ2-7, the V gene TRBV30; 10 nucleotides align to TRBD1. V trimming: 1 base; J trimming: 6 bases; junction bases outside the gene matches: 3. CDR3 length: 13 amino acids. Germline loops: CDR1 GTSNPN, CDR2 SVGIG (reference sequence). CDR3 loop: CAWSGTGGGEQYF. CDR3 coding DNA: TGTGCCTGGAGTGGGACAGGGGGTGGCGAGCAGTACTTC.

The chain employs TRBV3-1 (or the pseudogene TRBV3-2) and TRBJ1-5; tentative D call: TRBD1 (6 bases). The CDR3 sequence is 13 residues long. Germline lookup yields CDR1 LGHDT and CDR2 YNNKEL (reference sequence). V shed 3 bases and J shed 8 bases, with 11 bases lying between them. The CDR3 here is CASSQYRDEPQHF. The CDR3 DNA is TGTGCCAGCAGCCAGTACAGGGATGAGCCCCAGCATTTT.

The V gene is TRBV7-2, the J gene TRBJ1-2; 9 positions agree with TRBD1. The CDR3 is 15 residues long. The J segment lost 4 bases and the V segment lost 1 base, leaving 4 bases of the junction unmatched. The germline V gene encodes CDR1 SGHTA and CDR2 FQGNSA. CDR3 DNA sequence: TGTGCCAGCAGCTTAGTGGGACAGGGTAGCTATGGCTACACCTTC. It encodes CASSLVGQGSYGYTF.

This chain connects TRBV7-6 to TRBJ2-3; D ambiguous. The germline gives CDR1 SGHVS, CDR2 FNYEAQ. The length of the CDR3 is 15 residues. V was trimmed by 5 bases and J by 1 base, leaving 13 bases between them. CDR3: CASSPRKSGTDTQYF. The CDR3 DNA sequence: TGTGCCAGCAGCCCCCGTAAAAGCGGCACAGATACGCAGTATTTT.

This chain links TRBV16 with TRBJ2-1; TRBD2 is a possible D gene (6 bases). Germline CDR1 reads KGHSY; CDR2 reads FQNENV. The V gene lost 1 base and the J gene lost 9 bases, with 10 bases spanning the gap. This CDR3 has 13 amino acids. The CDR3 DNA reads TGTGCCAGCAGCCAATATCAGGGAGGTGAGCAGTTCTTC. Encoded protein: CASSQYQGGEQFF.